Below are 5 T cell receptor beta chains sequenced from a single sample in a study of cytomegalovirus exposure and HLA in healthy donors. Libraries were prepared by immunoSEQ multiplex PCR; TCRdb keeps only in-frame clonotypes and omits some of them. The sample gives about 67,000 clones, roughly 92% of which show up once; roughly 0.6% is in the top ten. Material: PBMCs. The receptors shown here come from a woman aged 18 to 35 in good health and CMV-seronegative.

CDR3 region: CASSLGQAANSPLHF. The CDR3 DNA reads TGCGCCAGCAGCTTGGGACAGGCTGCAAATTCACCCCTCCACTTT. The chain couples TRBV5-1 to TRBJ1-6; D may be TRBD1 (6 bases). V lost 0 bases to trimming and J lost 7 bases, with 11 bases between them. CDR1 SGHRS and CDR2 YFSETQ come from the germline V gene. The CDR3 has 15 amino acids.

The chain combines TRBV6-5 with TRBJ2-5; D remains ambiguous. The CDR3 extends over 13 amino acids. V was clipped by 6 bases and J by 5 bases, with 13 bases between them. Germline CDR1 reads MNHEY; CDR2 reads SVGAGI. The CDR3, as DNA: TGTGCCAGCAGATTAGAATCCGTCGAGACCCAGTACTTC. Translation: CASRLESVETQYF.

The chain has TRBV10-3 and TRBJ2-2; TRBD1 matches 10 bases. The CDR3 runs 13 residues. Per the germline V gene, CDR1 is ENHRY and CDR2 is SYGVKD. The V and J ends lost 10 bases and 5 bases, in that order; junction bases with no gene match: 4. DNA for the CDR3: TGTGCCACCGGGACAGGGGAGACCGGGGAGCTGTTTTTT. It encodes CATGTGETGELFF.

CDR3: CAALRPDRYNEQFF. The DNA for the CDR3 is TGTGCCGCTCTCCGACCTGACAGGTACAATGAGCAGTTCTTC. The chain joins TRBV2 to TRBJ2-1; a possible D gene is TRBD1 (6 bases). CDR3 length equals 14 residues. Trimming pared 11 bases from V and 4 bases from J, leaving 18 bases between. Germline-derived CDR1 and CDR2 are SNHLY and FYNNEI.

This rearrangement joins TRBV29-1 to TRBJ2-1; D is undetermined. The CDR3 runs to 10 residues. Trimming removed 7 bases from V and 9 bases from J, with 10 bases in between. Looked up from germline, CDR1 is SQVTM and CDR2 is ANQGSEA. CDR3: CSAKVAEQFF. The CDR3, as DNA: TGCAGCGCTAAGGTAGCTGAGCAGTTCTTC.